This T cell receptor beta chain was recorded in a study of blood T cell repertoires in COVID-19. Overall study: Sites across the United States, Italy and Spain contributed samples from acute and convalescent COVID-19.

The V end lost 5 bases, the J end lost 8 bases, and 15 bases lay between the germline ends. The CDR3 spans 13 residues. The authors' processing: Nucleated cell counts were estimated from reference gene primer amplification. Measured with immunoSEQ multiplex PCR; TCRdb has only the in-frame clones, and not every one. From that table come the V and J calls and clone size; the DNA was used to work out D and trimming. The profile covers about 70,000 clones, with roughly 85% appearing a single time and about 3.2% taken by the ten largest. Sequenced input: peripheral blood. This TCR was recovered from a man aged 80 or over with acute or convalescent COVID-19. The V call is TRBV12-3 or TRBV12-4, the J call TRBJ1-2; D is undetermined. Here the CDR3 reads CASSAGLGKGYTF. The DNA of the CDR3 is TGTGCCAGCAGTGCGGGGTTGGGGAAGGGCTACACCTTC.